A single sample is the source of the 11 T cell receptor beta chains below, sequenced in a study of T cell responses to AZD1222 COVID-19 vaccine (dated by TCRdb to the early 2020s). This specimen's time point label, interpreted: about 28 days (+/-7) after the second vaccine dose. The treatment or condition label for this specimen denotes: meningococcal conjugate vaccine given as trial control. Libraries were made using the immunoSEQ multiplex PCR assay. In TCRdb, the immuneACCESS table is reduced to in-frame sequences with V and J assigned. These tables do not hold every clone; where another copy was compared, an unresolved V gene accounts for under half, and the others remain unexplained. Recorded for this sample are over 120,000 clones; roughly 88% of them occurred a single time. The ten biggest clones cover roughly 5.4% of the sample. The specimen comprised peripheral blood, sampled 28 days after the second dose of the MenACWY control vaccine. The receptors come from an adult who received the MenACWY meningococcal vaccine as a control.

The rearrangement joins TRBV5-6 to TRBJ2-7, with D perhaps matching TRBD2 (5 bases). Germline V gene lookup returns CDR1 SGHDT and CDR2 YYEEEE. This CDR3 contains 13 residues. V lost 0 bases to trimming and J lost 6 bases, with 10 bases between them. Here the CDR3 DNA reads TGTGCCAGCAGCTTGGGGACTTCCCTCGAGCAGTACTTC. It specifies CASSLGTSLEQYF.

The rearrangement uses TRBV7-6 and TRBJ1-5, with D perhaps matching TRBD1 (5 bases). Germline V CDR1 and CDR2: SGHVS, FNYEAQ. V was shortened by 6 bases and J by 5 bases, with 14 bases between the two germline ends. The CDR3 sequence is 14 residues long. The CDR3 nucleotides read TGTGCCAGCAGTTTGATGCAGGGCCATCAGCCCCAGCATTTT. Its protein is CASSLMQGHQPQHF.

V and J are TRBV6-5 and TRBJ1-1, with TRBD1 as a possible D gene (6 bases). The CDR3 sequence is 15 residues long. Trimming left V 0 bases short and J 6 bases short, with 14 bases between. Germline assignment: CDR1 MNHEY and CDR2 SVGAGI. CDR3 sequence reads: CASSYSGARWAEAFF. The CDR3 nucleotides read TGTGCCAGCAGTTACTCGGGGGCCCGGTGGGCTGAAGCTTTCTTT.

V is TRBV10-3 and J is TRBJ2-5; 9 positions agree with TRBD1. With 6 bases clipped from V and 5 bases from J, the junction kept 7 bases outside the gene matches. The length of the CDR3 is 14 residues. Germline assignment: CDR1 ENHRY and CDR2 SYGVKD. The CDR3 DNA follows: TGTGCCATCAGATCGGGACAGGGTGGGGAGACCCAGTACTTC. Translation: CAIRSGQGGETQYF.

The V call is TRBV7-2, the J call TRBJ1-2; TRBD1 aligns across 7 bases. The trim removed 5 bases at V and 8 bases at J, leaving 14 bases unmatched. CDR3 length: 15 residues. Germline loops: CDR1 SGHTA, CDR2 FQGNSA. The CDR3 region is CASSIPTGTADGYTF. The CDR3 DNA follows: TGTGCCAGCAGCATCCCGACCGGGACAGCTGACGGCTACACCTTC. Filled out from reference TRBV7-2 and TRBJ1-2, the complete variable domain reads GAGVSQSPSNKVTEKGKDVELRCDPISGHTALYWYRQSLGQGLEFLIYFQGNSAPDKSGLPSDRFSAERTGGSVSTLTIQRTQQEDSAVYLCASSIPTGTADGYTFGSGTRLTVV.

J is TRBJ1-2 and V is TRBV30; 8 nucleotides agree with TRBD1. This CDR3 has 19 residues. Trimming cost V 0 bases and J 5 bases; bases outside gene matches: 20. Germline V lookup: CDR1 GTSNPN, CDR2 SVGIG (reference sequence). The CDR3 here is CAWSVPTRQGRTKGYGYTF. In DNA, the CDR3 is TGTGCCTGGAGTGTCCCAACCCGACAGGGGCGGACGAAAGGTTATGGCTACACCTTC.

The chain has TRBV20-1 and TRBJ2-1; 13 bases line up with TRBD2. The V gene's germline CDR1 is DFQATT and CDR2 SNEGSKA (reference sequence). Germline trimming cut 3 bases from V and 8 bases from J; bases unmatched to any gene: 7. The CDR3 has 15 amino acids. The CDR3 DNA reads TGCAGTGCTAGTCGGACTAGCGGGAGAGTGTATGAGCAGTTCTTC. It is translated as CSASRTSGRVYEQFF.

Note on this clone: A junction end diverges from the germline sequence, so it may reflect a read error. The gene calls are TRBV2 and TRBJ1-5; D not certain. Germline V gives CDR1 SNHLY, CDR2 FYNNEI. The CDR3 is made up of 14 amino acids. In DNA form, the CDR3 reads TGTGCCAGCCGTGAGGTGTATAGCAATCAGCCCCAGCATTTT. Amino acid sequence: CASREVYSNQPQHF.

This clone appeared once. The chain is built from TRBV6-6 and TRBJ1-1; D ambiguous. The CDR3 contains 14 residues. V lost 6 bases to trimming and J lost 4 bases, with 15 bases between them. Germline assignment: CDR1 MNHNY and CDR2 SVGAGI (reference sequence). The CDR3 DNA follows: TGTGCCAGCAGGGAGGGCCGTCCCGGCACTGAAGCTTTCTTT. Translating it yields CASREGRPGTEAFF.

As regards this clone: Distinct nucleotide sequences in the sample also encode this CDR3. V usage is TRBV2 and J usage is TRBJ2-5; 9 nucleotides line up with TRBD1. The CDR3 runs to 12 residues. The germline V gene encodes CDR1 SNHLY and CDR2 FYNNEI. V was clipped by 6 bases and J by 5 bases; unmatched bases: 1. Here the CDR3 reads CASRDRGETQYF. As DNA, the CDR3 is TGTGCCAGCAGAGACAGGGGGGAGACCCAGTACTTC.

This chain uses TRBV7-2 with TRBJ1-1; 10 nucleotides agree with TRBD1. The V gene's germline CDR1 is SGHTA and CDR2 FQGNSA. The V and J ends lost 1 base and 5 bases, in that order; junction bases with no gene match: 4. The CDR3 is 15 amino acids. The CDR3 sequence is CASSLGDRGTTEAFF. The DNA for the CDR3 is TGTGCCAGCAGCTTAGGGGACAGGGGAACTACTGAAGCTTTCTTT.